One and the same sample provided the 8 T cell receptor beta chains below, sequenced in a study of human T cells and chemical hapten exposure. Time point indicated: patch test 3, about 24 weeks after DPC sensitization. Treatment reported: therapeutic diphenylcyclopropenone sensitization with weekly scalp DPC. TCRdb fed the RACE reads into MiXCR, producing one record per CDR3 protein. Here the sample spans more than 95,000 distinct CDR3 sequences, less than 45% being singletons. The sequenced sample was whole blood, obtained in connection with sensitization to the hapten diphenylcyclopropenone (DPC). Source of these receptors: a man in his forties or fifties with alopecia areata. Some clones in this sample may be carry-over from other donors' samples.

V usage is TRBV28 and J usage is TRBJ1-1, with D possibly TRBD1 on 6 matching bases. Per germline, CDR1 MDHEN and CDR2 SYDVKM. Trimming stripped 8 bases from V and 1 base from J, with 17 bases between. The CDR3 is made up of 15 amino acids. In nucleotides, the CDR3 is TGTGCCAGCCTTTTCCCGGGACACCCGAACACTGAAGCTTTCTTT. It is translated as CASLFPGHPNTEAFF.

This clonotype was counted only a few times. V and J are TRBV20-1 and TRBJ2-7, with D perhaps matching TRBD1 (6 bases). From germline, CDR1 is DFQATT and CDR2 SNEGSKA (reference sequence). CDR3 length: 14 residues. Trimming left V 2 bases short and J 3 bases short, with 14 bases between. The CDR3 region is CSARSLYRVYEQYF. The CDR3 DNA reads as TGCAGTGCTAGATCTTTGTACAGGGTCTACGAGCAGTACTTC.

The J gene is TRBJ1-1, the V gene TRBV28; 11 bases line up with TRBD1. V trimming: 5 bases; J trimming: 4 bases; junction bases outside the gene matches: 9. Germline CDR1 and CDR2: MDHEN and SYDVKM. The CDR3 runs to 16 residues. The CDR3 DNA reads as TGTGCCAGCAGTCGCGGACAGGGGGCGCTGGCCACTGAAGCTTTCTTT. This translates into CASSRGQGALATEAFF.

This clonotype was seen only a few times. The chain carries TRBV24-1 and TRBJ1-1; 8 bases are shared with TRBD1. The CDR3 is 14 amino acids. CDR1 KGHDR and CDR2 SFDVKD come from the germline V gene. Trimming removed 7 bases from V and 3 bases from J; junction bases left unmatched: 6. The CDR3 is CATRSGQGYTEAFF. CDR3 DNA sequence: TGTGCCACCAGATCCGGACAGGGCTACACTGAAGCTTTCTTT.

The rearrangement joins TRBV7-9 to TRBJ2-5; 7 nucleotides agree with TRBD1. The V gene's germline CDR1 is SEHNR and CDR2 FQNEAQ (reference sequence). The ends lost 5 bases at V and 3 bases at J; junction bases unmatched: 12. The CDR3 sequence is 16 residues long. In DNA, the CDR3 is TGTGCCAGCAGCGCATCTCCGGGACAGAGAAAAGAGACCCAGTACTTC. It yields the protein CASSASPGQRKETQYF.

The chain employs TRBV5-1 and TRBJ2-1, with 10 bases matching TRBD2. There are 14 residues in the CDR3. V shed 0 bases and J 6 bases; nucleotides not matched to a gene: 0. Germline CDR1 is SGHRS and CDR2 is YFSETQ. Here the CDR3 DNA reads TGCGCCAGCAGCTTGGGGACTAGCGGCAATGAGCAGTTCTTC. Translating gives CASSLGTSGNEQFF.

The chain has TRBV20-1 and TRBJ2-2; no definite D call. From germline, CDR1 is DFQATT and CDR2 SNEGSKA (reference sequence). The CDR3 consists of 12 residues. The V and J ends lost 1 base and 4 bases respectively, with 4 bases between them. The CDR3 nucleotides are TGCAGTGCTAGAGTGGGCACCGGGGAGCTGTTTTTT. Amino acid sequence: CSARVGTGELFF.

This clonotype showed up just once. The chain employs TRBV7-2 and TRBJ2-3, with 8 positions matching TRBD2. After removal of 3 bases from V and 1 base from J, the junction contained 6 bases not matched to a gene. The germline V gene encodes CDR1 SGHTA and CDR2 FQGNSA. This CDR3 has 16 amino acids. The CDR3 spells CASSFLFSGGTDTQYF. The DNA for the CDR3 is TGTGCCAGCAGCTTCCTCTTTAGCGGGGGCACAGATACGCAGTATTTT.